This note documents a single T cell receptor beta chain sequence. The antigen remains undetermined. The same CDR3 can be traced to other DNA sequences in this sample. This entry belongs to a study of cytomegalovirus exposure and HLA in healthy donors. Notes on the study in general: First-cohort TCR clusters tended to co-occur in the roughly 120 validation repertoires, a later analysis found. Many donors carried some public TCRs, although rarity characterized most TCR sequences. Reportedly, diagnosis of cytomegalovirus status by the classifier showed high specificity and sensitivity.

The repertoire was sequenced with immunoSEQ multiplex PCR; TCRdb's copy has only in-frame clones and lacks some. The profile shows over 45,000 clones, 80% to 90% of them singletons. The donors were in the approximately 130-subject validation cohort; that cohort was separate from the roughly 700-subject first cohort. Per germline, CDR1 SGHRS and CDR2 YFSETQ. The CDR3 contains 13 residues. Trimming took off 4 bases at V and 7 bases at J, with 12 bases between the two ends. The TCR originated in a woman younger than 45 in good health and CMV-seronegative. J is TRBJ1-3 and V is TRBV5-1; D gene uncertain. Sequencing used PBMCs. CDR3 nucleotides: TGCGCCAGCAGCCTGGATTTTCGGAACACCATATATTTT. This sequence encodes CASSLDFRNTIYF.